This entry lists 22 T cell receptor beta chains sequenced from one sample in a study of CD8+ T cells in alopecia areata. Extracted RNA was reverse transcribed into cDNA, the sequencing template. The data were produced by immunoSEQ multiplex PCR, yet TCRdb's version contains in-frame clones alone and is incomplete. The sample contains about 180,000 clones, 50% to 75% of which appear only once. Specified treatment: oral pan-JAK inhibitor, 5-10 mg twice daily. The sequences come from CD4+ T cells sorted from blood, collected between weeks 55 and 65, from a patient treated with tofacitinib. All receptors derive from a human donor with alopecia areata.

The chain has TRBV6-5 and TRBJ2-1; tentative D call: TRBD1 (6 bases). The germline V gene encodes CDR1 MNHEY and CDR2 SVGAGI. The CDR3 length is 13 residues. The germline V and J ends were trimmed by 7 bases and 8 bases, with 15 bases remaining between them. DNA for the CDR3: TGTGCCAGCAACAGGGACGCTTTGGATGAGCAGTTCTTC. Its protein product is CASNRDALDEQFF.

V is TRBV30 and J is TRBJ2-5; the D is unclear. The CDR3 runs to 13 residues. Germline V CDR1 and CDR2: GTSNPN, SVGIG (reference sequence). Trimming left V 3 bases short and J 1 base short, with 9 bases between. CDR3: CAWRVIFQETQYF. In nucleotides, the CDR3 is TGTGCCTGGAGGGTTATATTCCAAGAGACCCAGTACTTC.

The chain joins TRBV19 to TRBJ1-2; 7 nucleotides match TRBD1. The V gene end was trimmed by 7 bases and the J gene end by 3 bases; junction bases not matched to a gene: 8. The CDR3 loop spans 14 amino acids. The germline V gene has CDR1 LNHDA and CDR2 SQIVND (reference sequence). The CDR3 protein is CASKRQGGDYGYTF. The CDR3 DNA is TGTGCCAGTAAGAGACAGGGAGGCGACTATGGCTACACCTTC.

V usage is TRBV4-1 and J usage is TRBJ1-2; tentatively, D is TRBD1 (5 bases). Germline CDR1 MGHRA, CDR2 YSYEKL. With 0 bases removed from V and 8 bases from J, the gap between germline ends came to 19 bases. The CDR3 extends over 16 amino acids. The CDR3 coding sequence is TGCGCCAGCAGCCAAGATAAGGGGAGGGAAAGAGAAGGCTACACCTTC. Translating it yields CASSQDKGREREGYTF.

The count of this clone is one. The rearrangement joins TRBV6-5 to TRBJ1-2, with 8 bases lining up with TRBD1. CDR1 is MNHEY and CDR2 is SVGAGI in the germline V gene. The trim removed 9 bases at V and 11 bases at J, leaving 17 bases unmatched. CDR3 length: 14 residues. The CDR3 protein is CASTKSPGTGSYTF. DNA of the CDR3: TGTGCCAGTACCAAGTCACCCGGGACAGGATCGTACACCTTC.

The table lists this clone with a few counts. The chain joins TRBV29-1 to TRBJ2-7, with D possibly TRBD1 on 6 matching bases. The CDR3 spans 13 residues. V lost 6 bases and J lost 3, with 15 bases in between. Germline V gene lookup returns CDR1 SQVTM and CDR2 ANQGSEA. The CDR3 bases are TGCAGCGTCGAAACCGGGACACTCTACGAGCAGTACTTC. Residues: CSVETGTLYEQYF.

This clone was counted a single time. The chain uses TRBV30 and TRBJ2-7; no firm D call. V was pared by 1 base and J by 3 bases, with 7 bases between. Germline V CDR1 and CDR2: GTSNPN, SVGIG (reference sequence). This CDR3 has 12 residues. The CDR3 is CAWSGQDYEQYF. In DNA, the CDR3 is TGTGCCTGGAGTGGCCAAGACTACGAGCAGTACTTC.

The CDR3 spells CSVVPGTRGSYEQYF. The CDR3 nucleotides read TGCAGCGTTGTGCCAGGGACGAGAGGCTCCTACGAGCAGTACTTC. This chain uses TRBV29-1 with TRBJ2-7; the D gene could be TRBD1 or TRBD2 (5 bases each). Trimming cost V 4 bases and J 0 bases, with 16 bases left between them. The CDR3 sequence is 15 residues long. CDR1 SQVTM and CDR2 ANQGSEA come from the germline V gene.

The CDR3 sequence is CASSGIGVGYSSGNTIYF. The CDR3 DNA sequence: TGTGCCAGCAGCGGGATCGGTGTAGGATACAGCTCTGGAAACACCATATATTTT. J is TRBJ1-3 and V is TRBV5-6, with no clear D. V lost 4 bases to trimming and J lost 0 bases, with 20 bases between them. Germline values: CDR1 SGHDT, CDR2 YYEEEE. CDR3 length: 18 amino acids.

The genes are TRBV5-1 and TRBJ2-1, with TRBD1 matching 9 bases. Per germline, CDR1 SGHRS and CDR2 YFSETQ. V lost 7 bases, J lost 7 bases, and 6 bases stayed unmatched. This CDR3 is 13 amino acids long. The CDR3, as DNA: TGCGCCAGCCGAGGGACAGGGATGAATGAGCAGTTCTTC. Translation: CASRGTGMNEQFF.

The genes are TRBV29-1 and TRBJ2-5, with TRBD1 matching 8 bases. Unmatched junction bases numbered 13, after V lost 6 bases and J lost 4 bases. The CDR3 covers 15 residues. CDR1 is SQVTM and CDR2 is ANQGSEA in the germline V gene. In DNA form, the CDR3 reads TGCAGCGTCGCCGGACAGGGATACAGTTTAGAGACCCAGTACTTC. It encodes CSVAGQGYSLETQYF.

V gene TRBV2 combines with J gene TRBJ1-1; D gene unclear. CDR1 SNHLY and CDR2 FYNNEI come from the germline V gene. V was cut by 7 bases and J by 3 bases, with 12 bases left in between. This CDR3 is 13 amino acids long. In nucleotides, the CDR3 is TGTGCCAGCAACGTGGACCGTGACACTGAAGCTTTCTTT. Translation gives CASNVDRDTEAFF.

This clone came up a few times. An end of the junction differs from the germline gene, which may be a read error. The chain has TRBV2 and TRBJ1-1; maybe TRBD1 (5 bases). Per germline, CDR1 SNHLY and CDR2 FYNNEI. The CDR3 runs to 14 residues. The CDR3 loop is CASREGHSSTEAFF. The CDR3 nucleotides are TGTGCCAGCAGAGAAGGACACTCCAGCACTGAAGCTTTCTTT.

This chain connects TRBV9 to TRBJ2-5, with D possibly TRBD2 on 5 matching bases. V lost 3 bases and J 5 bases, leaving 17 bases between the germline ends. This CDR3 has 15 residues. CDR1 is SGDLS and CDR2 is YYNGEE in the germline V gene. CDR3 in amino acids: CASSAVGPPGETQYF. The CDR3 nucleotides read TGTGCCAGCAGCGCGGTAGGGCCCCCGGGGGAGACCCAGTACTTC.

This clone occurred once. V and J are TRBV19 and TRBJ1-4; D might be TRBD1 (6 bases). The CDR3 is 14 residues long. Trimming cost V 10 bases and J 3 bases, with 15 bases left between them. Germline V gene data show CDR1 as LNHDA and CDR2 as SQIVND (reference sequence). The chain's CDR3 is CATEGGRPNEKLFF. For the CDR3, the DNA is TGTGCCACAGAGGGGGGCAGACCTAATGAAAAACTGTTTTTT.

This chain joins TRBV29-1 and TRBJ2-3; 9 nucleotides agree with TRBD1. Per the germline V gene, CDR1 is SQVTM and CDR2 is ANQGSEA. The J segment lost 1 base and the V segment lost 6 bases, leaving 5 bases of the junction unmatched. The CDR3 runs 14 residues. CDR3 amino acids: CSVLDRGGTDTQYF. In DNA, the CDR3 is TGCAGCGTATTGGACAGGGGAGGCACAGATACGCAGTATTTT.

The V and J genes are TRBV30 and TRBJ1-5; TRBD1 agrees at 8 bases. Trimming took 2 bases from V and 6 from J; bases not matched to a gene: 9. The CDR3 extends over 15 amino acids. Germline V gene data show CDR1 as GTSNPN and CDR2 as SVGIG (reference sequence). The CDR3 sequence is CAWSTEETGVQPQHF. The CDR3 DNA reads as TGTGCCTGGAGTACCGAGGAGACAGGGGTTCAGCCCCAGCATTTT.

DNA for the CDR3: TGCGCCAGCAGCTTGACCTCCGGGACTGGGGTGGATACGCAGTATTTT. Protein: CASSLTSGTGVDTQYF. J is TRBJ2-3 and V is TRBV5-1; the D gene is possibly TRBD2 (6 bases). The germline V and J ends were trimmed by 1 base and 6 bases, with 18 bases remaining between them. This CDR3 has 16 amino acids. Germline V gene data show CDR1 as SGHRS and CDR2 as YFSETQ.

CDR3 DNA: TGTGCCAGCAGGGGAGCAGCTGATACGCAGTATTTT. Translated: CASRGAADTQYF. The V gene is TRBV6-5, the J gene TRBJ2-3; tentatively, D is TRBD2 (5 bases). The CDR3 is made up of 12 amino acids. CDR1 and CDR2 (germline): MNHEY, SVGAGI. V was clipped by 6 bases and J by 6 bases, with 10 bases between them.

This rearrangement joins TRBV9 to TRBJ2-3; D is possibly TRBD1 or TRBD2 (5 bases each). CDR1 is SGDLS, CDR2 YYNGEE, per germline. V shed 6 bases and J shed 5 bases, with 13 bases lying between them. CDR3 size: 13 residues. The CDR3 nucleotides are TGTGCCAGCAACCGGGGCCCCCAAGATACGCAGTATTTT. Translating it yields CASNRGPQDTQYF.

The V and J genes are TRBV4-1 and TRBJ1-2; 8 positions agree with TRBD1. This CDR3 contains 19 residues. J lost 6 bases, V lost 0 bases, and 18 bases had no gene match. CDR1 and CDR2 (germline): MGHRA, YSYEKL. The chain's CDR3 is CASSQDGQGPNVGRDGYTF. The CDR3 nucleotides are TGCGCCAGCAGCCAAGATGGACAGGGTCCAAATGTCGGGCGAGATGGCTACACCTTC.

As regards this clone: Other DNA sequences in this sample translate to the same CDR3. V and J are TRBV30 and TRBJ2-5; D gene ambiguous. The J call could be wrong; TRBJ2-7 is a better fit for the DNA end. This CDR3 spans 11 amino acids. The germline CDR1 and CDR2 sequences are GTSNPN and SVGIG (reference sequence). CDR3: CAWSVAYEQYF. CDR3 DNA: TGTGCCTGGAGTGTAGCGTACGAGCAGTACTTC.